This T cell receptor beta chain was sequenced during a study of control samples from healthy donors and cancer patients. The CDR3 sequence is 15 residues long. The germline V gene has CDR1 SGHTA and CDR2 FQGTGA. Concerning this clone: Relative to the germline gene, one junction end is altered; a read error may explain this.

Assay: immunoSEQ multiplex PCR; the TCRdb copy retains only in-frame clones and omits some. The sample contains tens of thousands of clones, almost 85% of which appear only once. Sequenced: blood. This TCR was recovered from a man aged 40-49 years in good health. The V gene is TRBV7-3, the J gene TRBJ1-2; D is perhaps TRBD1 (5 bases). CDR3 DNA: TGTGCCAGCAGGTTAACCGGGGCCCGAAGGTATGGCTACACCTTC. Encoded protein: CASRLTGARRYGYTF.